A selection of T cell receptor beta chains follows, all from one sample in a study of Graves' ophthalmopathy and Graves' hyperthyroidism. TCRdb fed the multiplex PCR reads into MiXCR, producing one record per CDR3 protein. This sample has about 660,000 distinct CDR3 sequences, with just over 40% found just once. What was sequenced was peripheral blood. The origin of the receptors is an adult man with Graves' ophthalmopathy. The CDR3 runs from the conserved cysteine through the conserved F or W. A D gene is named only where the DNA matches it firmly. The size field is filled for only some rows; it gives once, few, many or a size class.

- TRBJ1-2 TRBV29-1 TRBD1 CSVEGDRGRIDGYTF TGCAGCGTTGAAGGAGACAGGGGGCGCATAGATGGCTACACCTTC
- TRBJ2-2 TRBV20-1 - CSAEGLSNTGELFF TGCAGTGCTGAAGGCCTATCGAACACCGGGGAGCTGTTTTTT
many TRBJ1-4 TRBV9 - CASSPILGGEKLFF TGTGCCAGCAGCCCCATATTGGGGGGTGAAAAACTGTTTTTT
- TRBJ1-2 TRBV20-1 - CSARGHARGSNYGYTF TGCAGTGCTAGAGGCCATGCAAGGGGCTCCAACTATGGCTACACCTTC
- TRBJ1-5 TRBV2 - CASSDPRGGRNQPQHF TGTGCCAGCAGTGATCCTAGGGGTGGACGCAATCAGCCCCAGCATTTT
few TRBJ1-1 TRBV15 - CATSRGMNTEAFF TGTGCCACCAGCAGGGGAATGAACACTGAAGCTTTCTTT
- TRBJ2-3 TRBV2 - CASSLEASAQYF TGTGCCAGCAGCTTAGAAGCGTCGGCGCAGTATTTT
- TRBJ2-3 TRBV12-3/TRBV12-4 - CASSVGPTTDTQYF TGTGCCAGCAGCGTTGGTCCGACCACAGATACGCAGTATTTT
many TRBJ2-7 TRBV15 TRBD2 CATSRDQSGSYEQYF TGTGCCACCAGCAGAGATCAAAGCGGGAGTTATGAGCAGTACTTC
many TRBJ1-5 TRBV5-1 - CASRSDGYNQPQHF TGCGCCAGCCGATCAGACGGTTACAATCAGCCCCAGCATTTT
- TRBJ2-6 TRBV2 - CASSDAGLSPYSGANVLTF TGTGCCAGCAGTGACGCCGGACTGTCCCCCTACTCTGGGGCCAACGTCCTGACTTTC
few TRBJ2-7 TRBV4-1 - CASSQDRAGKSYEQYF TGCGCCAGCAGCCAAGATCGTGCAGGAAAGTCCTACGAGCAGTACTTC
many TRBJ1-3 TRBV12-3/TRBV12-4 - CASSRREHRYTIYF TGTGCCAGCAGTCGCCGGGAGCACAGATACACCATATATTTT
many TRBJ2-7 TRBV19 - CASCRGDEQYF TGTGCGAGTTGCCGAGGGGACGAGCAGTACTTC
- TRBJ1-5 TRBV19 - CARAGLGSNQPQHF TGTGCTAGAGCGGGGCTTGGGAGCAATCAGCCCCAGCATTTT
- TRBJ1-1 TRBV2 TRBD1 CASSVHTGALNTEAFF TGTGCCAGCAGCGTTCACACAGGGGCCTTGAACACTGAAGCTTTCTTT
- TRBJ2-1 TRBV24-1 - CATSVDGNYNEQFF TGTGCCACCAGTGTCGACGGTAACTACAATGAGCAGTTCTTC
- TRBJ2-1 TRBV2 TRBD2 CASRRTSGSANEQFF TGTGCCAGCAGGAGGACTAGCGGGAGCGCAAATGAGCAGTTCTTC
- TRBJ1-1 TRBV10-3 TRBD1 CASSYHRTGKNTEAFF TGTGCCAGCAGTTACCATAGGACAGGGAAGAACACTGAAGCTTTCTTT
many TRBJ1-5 TRBV6-5 - CASSPGAVLPQHF TGTGCCAGCAGCCCAGGGGCGGTTCTGCCCCAGCATTTT
- TRBJ2-1 TRBV25-1 TRBD2 CASSDLRASGREGSSYNEQFF TGTGCCAGCAGTGACCTGAGGGCTAGCGGGAGAGAAGGGAGCTCCTACAATGAGCAGTTCTTC
many TRBJ1-6 TRBV4-2 - CASSQDMTYNSPLHF TGTGCCAGCAGCCAAGACATGACCTATAATTCACCCCTCCACTTT
- TRBJ2-7 TRBV29-1 TRBD1 CSVHILGQGTSYEQYF TGCAGCGTTCACATTCTTGGACAGGGTACGTCCTACGAGCAGTACTTC
- TRBJ1-5 TRBV5-5 TRBD1 CASSAINRGGQPQHF TGTGCCAGCAGCGCCATAAACAGGGGAGGCCAGCCCCAGCATTTT
many TRBJ1-5 TRBV20-1 - CSAQTGQGHQPQHF TGCAGTGCCCAGACGGGGCAGGGGCACCAGCCCCAGCATTTT
- TRBJ1-5 TRBV19 - CASNPGQNQPQHF TGTGCCAGTAACCCCGGACAGAATCAGCCCCAGCATTTT
- TRBJ1-4 TRBV18 - CASSPTPRREKLFF TGTGCCAGCTCACCGACACCGCGTAGAGAAAAACTGTTTTTT
many TRBJ1-1 TRBV19 TRBD1 CASSTRQGNTEAFF TGTGCCAGTAGTACAAGACAGGGTAACACTGAAGCTTTCTTT
few TRBJ2-7 TRBV7-9 - CASSLRGGTGTYEQYF TGTGCCAGCAGCCTGCGGGGGGGGACAGGGACCTACGAGCAGTACTTC
- TRBJ1-1 TRBV11-2 - CASSLGGAESEAFF TGTGCCAGCAGCTTGGGGGGGGCAGAATCTGAAGCTTTCTTT
- TRBJ2-7 TRBV18 - CASSKQASGYEQYF TGTGCCAGCTCAAAACAGGCATCGGGCTACGAGCAGTACTTC
many TRBJ2-7 TRBV2 - CASSETAQGLEQYF TGTGCCAGCAGTGAAACAGCTCAAGGGTTGGAGCAGTACTTC
- TRBJ2-6 TRBV25-1 - CASSPRDYVLTF TGTGCCAGCAGCCCCCGGGACTACGTCCTGACTTTC
- TRBJ2-5 TRBV29-1 - CSGTETQYF TGCAGCGGGACGGAGACCCAGTACTTC